This T cell receptor (beta chain) was obtained from a study of T cells in Graves' hyperthyroidism and ophthalmopathy. Overall study findings and caveats: Ophthalmopathy could be told apart from stable hyperthyroidism with a 13 V-J model. Median prediction lead before ophthalmopathy onset was about 6.3 months with the model.

Looked up from germline, CDR1 is MNHEY and CDR2 is SVGAGI. This CDR3 comprises 15 residues. V lost 2 bases and J lost 0, with 8 bases in between. Hyperthyroidism of Graves' type that showed no ophthalmopathy progression within 18 months was stable. Diagnoses were made from clinical symptoms, serum measures (thyroxine and TRAb), thyroid ultrasound and orbital computed tomography. This clonotype was counted between two and nine times. Its antigen is as yet unknown. RNA transcripts provided the source from which TCR beta CDR3 regions were amplified. The HTBI primer set served for first-round RT-PCR of the TCR CDR3. TCRdb analysed the multiplex PCR reads with MiXCR anew, one entry per CDR3 protein. The table records about 690,000 distinct CDR3 sequences, about 18% of them present only once.

The sample consisted of blood. This sequence originates from a man in his fifties with Graves' hyperthyroidism. V usage is TRBV6-5 and J usage is TRBJ1-3; D perhaps matches TRBD1 (5 bases). Here the CDR3 reads CASSYVGGSGNTIYF. The CDR3 DNA reads as TGTGCCAGCAGTTACGTCGGGGGCTCTGGAAACACCATATATTTT.